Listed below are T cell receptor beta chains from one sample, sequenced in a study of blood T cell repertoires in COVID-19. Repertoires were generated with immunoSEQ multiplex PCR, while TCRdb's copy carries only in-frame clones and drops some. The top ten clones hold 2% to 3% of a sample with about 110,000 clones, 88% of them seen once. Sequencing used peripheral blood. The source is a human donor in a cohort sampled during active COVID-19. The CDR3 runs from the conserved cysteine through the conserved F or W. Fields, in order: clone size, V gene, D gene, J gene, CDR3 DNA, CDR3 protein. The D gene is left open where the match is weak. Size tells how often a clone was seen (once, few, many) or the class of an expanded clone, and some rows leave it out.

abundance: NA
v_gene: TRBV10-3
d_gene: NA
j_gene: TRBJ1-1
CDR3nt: TGTGCCATCAGTGAGGAGGACACCGTTGAAGCTTTCTTT
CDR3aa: CAISEEDTVEAFF

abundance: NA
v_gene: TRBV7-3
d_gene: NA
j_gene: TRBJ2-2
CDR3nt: TGTGCCAGCAGCTTGGGCTCGAACACCGGGGAGCTGTTTTTT
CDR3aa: CASSLGSNTGELFF

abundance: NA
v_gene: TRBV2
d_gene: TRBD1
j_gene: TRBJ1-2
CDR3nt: TGTGCCAGCAGTCCGGGACAGGGGACCCATGGCTACACCTTC
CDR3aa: CASSPGQGTHGYTF

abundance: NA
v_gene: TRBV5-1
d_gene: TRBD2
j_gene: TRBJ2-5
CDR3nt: TGCGCCAGCAGCTTGGGACTAGCGGGAGGGACAGAGACCCAGTACTTC
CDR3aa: CASSLGLAGGTETQYF

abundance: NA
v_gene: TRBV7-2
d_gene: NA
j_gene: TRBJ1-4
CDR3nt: TGTGCCAGCGAACAAGGGGGTCTTTGGGGTGAAAAACTGTTTTTT
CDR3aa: CASEQGGLWGEKLFF

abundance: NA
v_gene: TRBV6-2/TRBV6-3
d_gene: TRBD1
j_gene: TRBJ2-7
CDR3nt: TGTGCCAGCAGTCCCTGGACAGGGTCCTACGAGCAGTACTTC
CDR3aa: CASSPWTGSYEQYF

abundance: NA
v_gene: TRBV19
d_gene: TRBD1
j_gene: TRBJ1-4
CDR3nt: TGTGCCAGTAATCCGGGACAGGGACGAAGCGAAAAACTGTTTTTT
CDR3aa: CASNPGQGRSEKLFF

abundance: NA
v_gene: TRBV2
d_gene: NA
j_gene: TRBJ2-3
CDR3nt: TGTGCCAGCACTTTTAGCACAGATACGCAGTATTTT
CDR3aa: CASTFSTDTQYF

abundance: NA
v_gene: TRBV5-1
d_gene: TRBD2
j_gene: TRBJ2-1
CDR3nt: TGCGCCAGCAGCCAGGGCGGGGGGTACAATGAGCAGTTCTTC
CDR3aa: CASSQGGGYNEQFF

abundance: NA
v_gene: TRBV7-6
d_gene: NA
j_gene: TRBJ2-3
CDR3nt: TGTGCCAGCAGCTTAGTGGCAGGGGTCCCCACAGATACGCAGTATTTT
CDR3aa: CASSLVAGVPTDTQYF

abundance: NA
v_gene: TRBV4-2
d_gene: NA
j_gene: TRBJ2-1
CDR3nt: TGTGCCAGCAGCCAAGTACTCGGGGTTGGGGACAATGAGCAGTTCTTC
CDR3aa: CASSQVLGVGDNEQFF

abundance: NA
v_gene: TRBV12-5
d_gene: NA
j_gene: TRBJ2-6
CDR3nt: TGTGCTAGTGCCCCGGACAACTCTGGGGCCAACGTCCTGACTTTC
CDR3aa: CASAPDNSGANVLTF

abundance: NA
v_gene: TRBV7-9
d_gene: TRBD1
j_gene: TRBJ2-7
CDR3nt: TGTGCCAGCGTTACAGGGGGCGACGAGCAGTACTTC
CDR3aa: CASVTGGDEQYF

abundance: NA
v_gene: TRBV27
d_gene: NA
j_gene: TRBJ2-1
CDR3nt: TGTGCCAGCACAGGGTGGGCGAACGAGCAGTTCTTC
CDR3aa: CASTGWANEQFF

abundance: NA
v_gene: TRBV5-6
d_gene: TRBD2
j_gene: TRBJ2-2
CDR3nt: TGTGCCAGCAGCTTGTCCGGGGGGTACACCGGGGAGCTGTTTTTT
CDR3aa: CASSLSGGYTGELFF

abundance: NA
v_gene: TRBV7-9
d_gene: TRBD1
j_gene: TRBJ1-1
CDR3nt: TGTGCCAGTGATTCGCAGGGGGGCCTAACTGAAGCTTTCTTT
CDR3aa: CASDSQGGLTEAFF

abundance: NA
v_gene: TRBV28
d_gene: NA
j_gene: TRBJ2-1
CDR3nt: TGTGCCAGCAGGTTTGGAGAACCAGGGTACAATGAGCAGTTCTTC
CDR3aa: CASRFGEPGYNEQFF

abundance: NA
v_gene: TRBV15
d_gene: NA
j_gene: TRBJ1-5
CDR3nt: TGTGCCACCAGCAGAGATGCCGGGTATAGCAATCAGCCCCAGCATTTT
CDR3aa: CATSRDAGYSNQPQHF

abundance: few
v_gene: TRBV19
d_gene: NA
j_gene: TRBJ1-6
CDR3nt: TGTGCCAGTAGTATAGACATCCGGGGTTCACCCCTCCACTTT
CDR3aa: CASSIDIRGSPLHF

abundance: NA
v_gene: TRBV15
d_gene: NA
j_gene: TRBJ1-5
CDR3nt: TGTGCCACCAGCAGGGAGAATCAGCCCCAGCATTTT
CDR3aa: CATSRENQPQHF

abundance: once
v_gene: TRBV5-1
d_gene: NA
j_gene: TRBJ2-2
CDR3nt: TGCGCCAGCAGCTTGGTGGCAGGGAACACCGGGGAGCTGTTTTTT
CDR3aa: CASSLVAGNTGELFF

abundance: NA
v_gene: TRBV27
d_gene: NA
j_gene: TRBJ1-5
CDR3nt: TGTGCCAGCTGCTTACAGCCTAATCAGCCCCAGCATTTT
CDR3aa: CASCLQPNQPQHF

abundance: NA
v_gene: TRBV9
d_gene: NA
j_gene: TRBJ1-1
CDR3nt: TGTGCCAGCAGCGTCGGGGGAGCTTTCACTGAAGCTTTCTTT
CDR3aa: CASSVGGAFTEAFF

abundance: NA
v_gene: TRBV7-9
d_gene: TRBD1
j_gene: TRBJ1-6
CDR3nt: TGTGCCAGCAGCTTATATCAGGGGGCTTATAATTCACCCCTCCACTTT
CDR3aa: CASSLYQGAYNSPLHF

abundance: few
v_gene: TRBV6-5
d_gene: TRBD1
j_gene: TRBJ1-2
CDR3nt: TGTGCCAGCACCCCGTCCGGGACAGGCTCCTATGGCTACACCTTC
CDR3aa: CASTPSGTGSYGYTF

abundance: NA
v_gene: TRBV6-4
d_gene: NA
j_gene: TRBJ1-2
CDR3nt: TGTGCCAGCAGTGACTTGCGCGGGCAGCCTTACGGGGTTCGCTATGGCTACACCTTC
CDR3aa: CASSDLRGQPYGVRYGYTF

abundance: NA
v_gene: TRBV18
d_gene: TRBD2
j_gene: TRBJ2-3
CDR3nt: TGTGCCAGCTCACCGGGACTAGCGGAGTTCACAGATACGCAGTATTTT
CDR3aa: CASSPGLAEFTDTQYF

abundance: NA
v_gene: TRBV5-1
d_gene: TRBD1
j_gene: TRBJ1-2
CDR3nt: TGCGCCAGCAGCTTGGTTCAGGGGGACTATGGCTACACCTTC
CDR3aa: CASSLVQGDYGYTF

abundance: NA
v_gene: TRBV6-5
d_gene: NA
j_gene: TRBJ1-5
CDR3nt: TGTGCCAGCAACAGACCCAGCGGGCCCCAGCATTTT
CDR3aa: CASNRPSGPQHF

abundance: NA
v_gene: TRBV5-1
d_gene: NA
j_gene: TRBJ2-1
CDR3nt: TGCGCCAGCAGTCCCTCTAATGAGCAGTTCTTC
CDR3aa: CASSPSNEQFF

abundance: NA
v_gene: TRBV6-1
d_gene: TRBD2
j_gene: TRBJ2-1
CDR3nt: TGTGCCAGCAGTGAAAGAGAACAGGGATCCAGCGGGAGGGCCAGAGAGCAGTTCTTC
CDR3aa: CASSEREQGSSGRAREQFF

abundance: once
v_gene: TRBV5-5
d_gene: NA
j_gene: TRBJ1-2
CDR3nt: TGTGCCAGCAGCTTGAAAAGGGACTATCGGTATGGCTACACCTTC
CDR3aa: CASSLKRDYRYGYTF

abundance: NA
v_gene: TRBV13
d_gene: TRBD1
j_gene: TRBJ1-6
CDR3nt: TGTGCCAGCAGCTTCTCCGGGACAGGGCGGAATAATTCACCCCTCCACTTT
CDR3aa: CASSFSGTGRNNSPLHF

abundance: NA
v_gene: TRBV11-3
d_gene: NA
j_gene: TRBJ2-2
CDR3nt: TGTGCCAGCAGCTTAGACTCGTCGGGGTCCGGGGAGCTGTTTTTT
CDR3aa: CASSLDSSGSGELFF

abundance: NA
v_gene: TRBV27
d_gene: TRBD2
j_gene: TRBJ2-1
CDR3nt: TGTGCCAGCAGAGGCGGGAGCTATGAGCAGTTCTTC
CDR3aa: CASRGGSYEQFF

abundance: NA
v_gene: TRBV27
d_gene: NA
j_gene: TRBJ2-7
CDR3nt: TGTGCCAGCAGAACGCCAGGGGTAGACTACGAGCAGTACTTC
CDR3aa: CASRTPGVDYEQYF

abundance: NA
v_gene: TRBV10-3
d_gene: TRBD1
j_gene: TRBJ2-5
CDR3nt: TGTGCCATCAGTGGCTCCCGGACAGGAGGAGAGACCCAGTACTTC
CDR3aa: CAISGSRTGGETQYF

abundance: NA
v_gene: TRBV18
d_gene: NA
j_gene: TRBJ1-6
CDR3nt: TGTGCCAGCTCACCAAGTGAGGGAAATTCACCCCTCCACTTT
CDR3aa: CASSPSEGNSPLHF

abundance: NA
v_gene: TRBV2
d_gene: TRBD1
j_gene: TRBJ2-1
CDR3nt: TGTGCCAGCAGTAGGGGACAGCAAAACAATGAGCAGTTCTTC
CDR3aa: CASSRGQQNNEQFF

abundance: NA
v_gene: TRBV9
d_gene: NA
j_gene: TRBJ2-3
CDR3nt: TGTGCCAGCACCCCGGGGGGCGGAGATACGCAGTATTTT
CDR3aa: CASTPGGGDTQYF

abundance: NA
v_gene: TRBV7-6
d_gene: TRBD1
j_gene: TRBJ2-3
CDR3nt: TGTGCCAGCAGCTTACGAGGGGGCGCGGCTAGCACAGATACGCAGTATTTT
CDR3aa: CASSLRGGAASTDTQYF

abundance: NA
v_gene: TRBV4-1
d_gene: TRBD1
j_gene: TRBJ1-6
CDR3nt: TGCGCCAGCAGCCAAGATTCAGGGGGTGGGTCACCCCTCCACTTT
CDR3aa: CASSQDSGGGSPLHF

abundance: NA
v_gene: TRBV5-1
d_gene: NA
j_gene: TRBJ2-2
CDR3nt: TGCGCCAGCAGCCTCTCAGGGCCCGGGGAGCTGTTTTTT
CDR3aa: CASSLSGPGELFF

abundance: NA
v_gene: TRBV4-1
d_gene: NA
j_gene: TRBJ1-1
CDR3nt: TGCGCCAGCAGCCAAGGGGAGGACCCGAACACTGAAGCTTTCTTT
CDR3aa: CASSQGEDPNTEAFF

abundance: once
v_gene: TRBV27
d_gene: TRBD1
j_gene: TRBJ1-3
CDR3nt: TGTGCCAGCAGGACGGGACAGGGTCAAGCAGGAAACACCATATATTTT
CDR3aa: CASRTGQGQAGNTIYF

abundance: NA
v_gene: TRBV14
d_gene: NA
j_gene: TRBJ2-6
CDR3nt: TGTGCCAGCAGCCTCGCTACAGTGTCTGGGGCCAACGTCCTGACTTTC
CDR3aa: CASSLATVSGANVLTF

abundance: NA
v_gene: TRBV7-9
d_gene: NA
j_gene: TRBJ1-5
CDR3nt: TGTGCCAGCTCACGGGGTAGTTCAAATCAGCCCCAGCATTTT
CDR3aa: CASSRGSSNQPQHF

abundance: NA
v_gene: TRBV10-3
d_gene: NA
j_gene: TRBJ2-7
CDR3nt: TGTGCCATCAGTGACCCCCGGGTCGTCGAGCAGTACTTC
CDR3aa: CAISDPRVVEQYF

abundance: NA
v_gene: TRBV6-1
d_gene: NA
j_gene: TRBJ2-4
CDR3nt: TGTGCCAGCAGTGAAGGGGGAGCGTCAGCCAAAAACATTCAGTACTTC
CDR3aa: CASSEGGASAKNIQYF

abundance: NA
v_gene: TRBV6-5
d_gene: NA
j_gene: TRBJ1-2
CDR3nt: TGTGCCAGCAGTCCAGGACACGGAGCTAACTATGGCTACACCTTC
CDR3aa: CASSPGHGANYGYTF

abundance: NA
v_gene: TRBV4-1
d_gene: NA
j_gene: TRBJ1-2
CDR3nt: TGCGCCAGCAGCGGAATCCCACAGGGAACTTGGGGCTACACCTTC
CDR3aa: CASSGIPQGTWGYTF

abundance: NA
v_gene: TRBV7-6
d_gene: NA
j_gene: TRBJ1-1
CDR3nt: TGTGCCAGCAGCTCCACAGGGAACACTGAAGCTTTCTTT
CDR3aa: CASSSTGNTEAFF

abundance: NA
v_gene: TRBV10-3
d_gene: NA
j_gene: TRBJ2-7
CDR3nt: TGTGCCATCAGTGAGTCGGCAGGCTACGAGCAGTACTTC
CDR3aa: CAISESAGYEQYF

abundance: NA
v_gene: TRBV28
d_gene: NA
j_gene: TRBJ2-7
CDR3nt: TGTGCCAGCAGTTCCCTCAGGAAGGGGAATTACGAGCAGTACTTC
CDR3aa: CASSSLRKGNYEQYF

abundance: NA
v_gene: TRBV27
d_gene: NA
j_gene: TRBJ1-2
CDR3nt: TGTGCCAGCGGGGAGGCGGGATATGGCTACACCTTC
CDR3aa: CASGEAGYGYTF